Listed below are T cell receptor beta chains from one sample, sequenced in a study of blood T cell repertoires in COVID-19. The repertoire was sequenced with immunoSEQ multiplex PCR; TCRdb's copy has only in-frame clones and lacks some. This sample has 250,000 to 300,000 clones, with 70% to 90% found just once. The sequenced sample was peripheral blood. The receptors were sampled from a woman aged 55-70 years with acute or convalescent COVID-19. Each CDR3 is given with its conserved first and last residue. A D gene is named only where the DNA matches it firmly. Size values are once, few and many counts, or a class for expanded clones, and some rows have none.

NA,TRBJ2-1,TRBV11-2,NA,14,CASSFDSGYNEQFF,TGTGCCAGCAGCTTCGATTCCGGGTACAATGAGCAGTTCTTC
NA,TRBJ2-1,TRBV7-2,TRBD2,16,CASSLGSGGAYNEQFF,TGTGCCAGCAGCTTAGGTAGCGGGGGGGCATACAATGAGCAGTTCTTC
NA,TRBJ1-5,TRBV19,NA,15,CASSLSTGSNQPQHF,TGTGCCAGTAGTTTATCGACTGGTAGCAATCAGCCCCAGCATTTT
NA,TRBJ2-1,TRBV6-2/TRBV6-3,NA,13,CASSYGRFHEQFF,TGTGCCAGCAGTTACGGCAGGTTCCATGAGCAGTTCTTC
once,TRBJ2-7,TRBV7-2,TRBD2,15,CASSLMAGDYYEQYF,TGTGCCAGCAGCTTAATGGCGGGGGATTACTACGAGCAGTACTTC
NA,TRBJ2-2,TRBV6-2/TRBV6-3,NA,16,CASSYVEGIDTGELFF,TGTGCCAGCAGTTACGTGGAGGGGATTGACACCGGGGAGCTGTTTTTT
NA,TRBJ1-1,TRBV24-1,TRBD1,14,CATIVQGVNTEAFF,TGTGCCACCATTGTACAGGGGGTGAACACTGAAGCTTTCTTT
once,TRBJ2-5,TRBV10-3,NA,16,CATAGDAAVTQETQYF,TGTGCCACAGCCGGGGATGCAGCAGTAACCCAAGAGACCCAGTACTTC
NA,TRBJ1-3,TRBV27,NA,16,CASSLMGGHSGNTIYF,TGTGCCAGCAGTTTAATGGGAGGACATTCTGGAAACACCATATATTTT
NA,TRBJ2-3,TRBV19,NA,15,CASSFLGGTTDTQYF,TGTGCCAGTAGTTTTCTGGGAGGCACTACAGATACGCAGTATTTT
once,TRBJ2-7,TRBV12-5,TRBD2,15,CASGTTSGLYHEQYF,TGTGCTAGTGGAACGACTAGCGGCCTCTACCACGAGCAGTACTTC
NA,TRBJ1-2,TRBV7-9,NA,13,CASSYGQSYGYTF,TGTGCCAGCAGCTACGGACAGTCCTATGGCTACACCTTC
NA,TRBJ2-5,TRBV5-1,TRBD1,16,CASSLGTGGFKETQYF,TGCGCCAGCAGCTTGGGCACAGGGGGTTTTAAGGAGACCCAGTACTTC
NA,TRBJ2-2,TRBV6-1,TRBD1,16,CASSVGTGVNTGELFF,TGTGCCAGCAGTGTGGGGACAGGGGTGAATACCGGGGAGCTGTTTTTT
NA,TRBJ1-5,TRBV29-1,NA,15,CKNGAGDMGNQPQHF,TGCAAAAACGGGGCAGGGGACATGGGCAATCAGCCCCAGCATTTT
NA,TRBJ1-1,TRBV18,TRBD1,14,CASSPTGLGTEAFF,TGTGCCAGCTCACCGACAGGGCTGGGGACTGAAGCTTTCTTT
few,TRBJ1-6,TRBV10-3,TRBD1,12,CAIGTGVSPLHF,TGTGCCATCGGCACAGGGGTTTCACCCCTCCACTTT
NA,TRBJ1-5,TRBV7-2,NA,14,CASSLVGASQPQHF,TGTGCCAGCAGCTTAGTGGGGGCTAGTCAGCCCCAGCATTTT
NA,TRBJ2-2,TRBV7-2,NA,18,CASSLVVLAGSNTGELFF,TGTGCCAGCAGCTTAGTGGTTCTGGCGGGATCGAACACCGGGGAGCTGTTTTTT
once,TRBJ1-6,TRBV28,TRBD1,15,CASSIPTGKGSPLHF,TGTGCCAGCAGTATCCCGACAGGGAAGGGTTCACCCCTCCACTTT
NA,TRBJ2-3,TRBV19,NA,13,CASQLGREDTQYF,TGTGCCAGCCAACTGGGCAGGGAAGATACGCAGTATTTT
NA,TRBJ1-2,TRBV19,TRBD1,16,CASSRTRQGLSYGYTF,TGTGCCAGTAGCCGCACCCGACAGGGTCTGAGCTATGGCTACACCTTC
once,TRBJ1-2,TRBV9,NA,15,CASSVAQGTNYGYTF,TGTGCCAGCAGCGTAGCTCAAGGGACAAACTATGGCTACACCTTC
NA,TRBJ1-6,TRBV19,TRBD1,19,CASSIKRTGQISYNSPLHF,TGTGCCAGTAGTATCAAAAGGACAGGACAAATCTCCTATAATTCACCCCTCCACTTT
NA,TRBJ2-7,TRBV27,NA,13,CASSSSTGYEQYF,TGTGCCAGCAGTTCCTCGACAGGCTACGAGCAGTACTTC
NA,TRBJ2-2,TRBV18,NA,14,CASSPPTNTGELFF,TGTGCCAGCTCACCACCCACTAACACCGGGGAGCTGTTTTTT
NA,TRBJ1-1,TRBV30,NA,13,CAWDTTGNTEAFF,TGTGCCTGGGATACGACAGGGAACACTGAAGCTTTCTTT
NA,TRBJ2-5,TRBV14,NA,15,CASSHTSGYQETQYF,TGTGCCAGCAGCCACACCTCAGGATACCAAGAGACCCAGTACTTC
NA,TRBJ1-2,TRBV2,TRBD1,14,CASRRTGLGYGYTF,TGTGCCAGCAGGCGGACAGGGCTGGGCTATGGCTACACCTTC